These 25 T cell receptor beta chains were sequenced from one sample in a study of blood T cell repertoires in COVID-19. Here immunoSEQ multiplex PCR was the method, and the copy in TCRdb shows in-frame clones only, minus some. The sample records 250,000 to 350,000 clones, 87% being singletons. Sequencing used peripheral blood. These receptors came from a young man with active or convalescent COVID-19.

The chain combines TRBV9 with TRBJ1-4; tentative D call: TRBD1 (6 bases). Germline CDR1 SGDLS, CDR2 YYNGEE. V was pared by 4 bases and J by 5 bases, with 15 bases between. There are 15 residues in the CDR3. The CDR3 nucleotides are TGTGCCAGCAGCAAAAGACAGGCCGTGAATGAAAAACTGTTTTTT. Protein sequence: CASSKRQAVNEKLFF.

The chain uses TRBV10-3 and TRBJ2-1; 7 bases are shared with TRBD1. V was pared by 5 bases and J by 2 bases, with 6 bases of the junction left unmatched. This CDR3 comprises 15 residues. The germline gives CDR1 ENHRY, CDR2 SYGVKD. The CDR3 reads CAISPRDRTYNEQFF. CDR3 nucleotide sequence: TGTGCCATCAGTCCCCGGGACAGAACCTACAATGAGCAGTTCTTC.

The chain employs TRBV6-2 or TRBV6-3 and TRBJ2-1, with D maybe TRBD2 (5 bases). Trimming stripped 4 bases from V and 7 bases from J, with 17 bases between. The CDR3 contains 15 residues. Per the germline V gene, CDR1 is MNHEY and CDR2 is SVGEGT. Written as DNA, the CDR3 is TGTGCCAGCAGTTCGGGAAAAGCTCTCCCGAATGAGCAGTTCTTC. This translates into CASSSGKALPNEQFF.

The chain has TRBV4-3 and TRBJ1-4; TRBD1 matches at 10 bases. CDR1 and CDR2 (germline): LGHNA, YSLEER. Trimming at V came to 1 base and at J to 8 bases, leaving 19 bases not matched to a gene. The CDR3 loop spans 20 amino acids. The CDR3 nucleotides are TGCGCCAGCAGCCAAGGTCCGGGACAGGGGCAAAATCGGGTTAGCGAAAAACTGTTTTTT. Protein sequence: CASSQGPGQGQNRVSEKLFF.

The chain recombines TRBV5-4 with TRBJ2-7; 11 bases agree with TRBD1. CDR1 and CDR2 (germline): SGHNT, YYREEE (reference sequence). The ends lost 3 bases at V and 6 bases at J; junction bases unmatched: 11. The CDR3 covers 16 residues. CDR3 DNA sequence: TGTGCCAGCAGCTCCGCCGCCGGACAGGGGGCGGGCGAGCAGTACTTC. This codes for CASSSAAGQGAGEQYF.

The chain combines TRBV7-2 with TRBJ2-7; 8 bases match TRBD1. CDR3 length: 17 residues. From germline, CDR1 is SGHTA and CDR2 FQGNSA. With V trimmed by 3 bases and J by 2 bases, 12 bases remained unmatched. The CDR3 is CASSFILGGTGTYEQYF. DNA for the CDR3: TGTGCCAGCAGCTTTATCCTCGGCGGGACAGGTACCTACGAGCAGTACTTC.

This chain links TRBV9 with TRBJ2-2, with TRBD2 matching over 12 bases. CDR1 SGDLS and CDR2 YYNGEE come from the germline V gene. With 0 bases clipped from V and 5 bases from J, the junction kept 2 bases outside the gene matches. CDR3 size: 16 residues. CDR3 DNA sequence: TGTGCCAGCAGCGTAGGACTAGCGGGGGTGACCGGGGAGCTGTTTTTT. This codes for CASSVGLAGVTGELFF.

This clone showed up just once. This sequence joins TRBV27 and TRBJ2-3; 8 bases are a match to TRBD2. Germline CDR1 reads MNHEY; CDR2 reads SMNVEV (reference sequence). V was pared by 4 bases and J by 2 bases, with 5 bases of the junction left unmatched. This CDR3 spans 15 amino acids. The CDR3 coding sequence is TGTGCCAGCAGTTCCCAGCGGGGGCCCACAGATACGCAGTATTTT. Its translation is CASSSQRGPTDTQYF.

V is TRBV11-2 and J is TRBJ1-2; the match to TRBD1 covers 7 bases. Germline CDR1 is SGHAT and CDR2 is FQNNGV. The CDR3 length is 17 residues. Trimming took 5 bases from V and 1 from J; bases not matched to a gene: 13. CDR3 nucleotide sequence: TGTGCCAGCAGCCCTACCAGGGGGGCCCCGGATAACTATGGCTACACCTTC. This sequence encodes CASSPTRGAPDNYGYTF.

The chain combines TRBV9 with TRBJ1-6, with 9 bases matching TRBD1. The CDR3 covers 14 residues. V dropped 3 bases and J dropped 11; count of bases not matched to a gene: 6. Germline lookup yields CDR1 SGDLS and CDR2 YYNGEE. The CDR3 loop reads CASSAGQGVTPLHF. CDR3 DNA: TGTGCCAGCAGCGCGGGACAGGGAGTGACACCCCTCCACTTT.

The gene calls are TRBV5-5 and TRBJ2-2; D perhaps matches TRBD1 (6 bases). CDR3 length equals 15 residues. Germline V CDR1 and CDR2: SGHKS, YYEKEE (reference sequence). Trimming took off 4 bases at V and 1 base at J, with 11 bases between the two ends. CDR3 in amino acids: CASSPTGLNTGELFF. The CDR3 DNA follows: TGTGCCAGCAGCCCGACAGGTCTGAACACCGGGGAGCTGTTTTTT.

This chain connects TRBV5-1 to TRBJ2-3, with unresolved D. The CDR3 runs to 16 residues. Between the trimmed V and J ends, which lost 0 bases and 0 bases, there was a span of 11 bases. Germline V gene sequence: CDR1 SGHRS, CDR2 YFSETQ. The CDR3, as DNA: TGCGCCAGCAGCTTGGCCGAGGCGGCTAGCACAGATACGCAGTATTTT. Amino acid sequence: CASSLAEAASTDTQYF.

Written as DNA, the CDR3 is TGCGCCAGCAGCCGATCCGGGACAGGAAACACTGAAGCTTTCTTT. It specifies CASSRSGTGNTEAFF. The chain is built from TRBV10-1 and TRBJ1-1; the match to TRBD1 covers 8 bases. Germline V lookup: CDR1 WNHNN, CDR2 SYGVQD (reference sequence). This CDR3 spans 15 amino acids. Germline trimming cut 6 bases from V and 2 bases from J; bases unmatched to any gene: 8.

V usage is TRBV28 and J usage is TRBJ2-5; D unclear. V was trimmed by 1 base and J by 5 bases, leaving 8 bases between them. Germline V gene data show CDR1 as MDHEN and CDR2 as SYDVKM. The CDR3 runs 13 residues. In nucleotides, the CDR3 is TGTGCCAGCAGTTTATACCCGCGGGAGACCCAGTACTTC. Its protein is CASSLYPRETQYF.

V and J are TRBV11-2 and TRBJ2-1; 9 bases agree with TRBD2. The V gene end was trimmed by 2 bases and the J gene end by 3 bases; junction bases not matched to a gene: 2. The CDR3 is 15 residues long. CDR1 SGHAT and CDR2 FQNNGV come from the germline V gene. CDR3 in DNA: TGTGCCAGCAGCTTACAAGCGGGGGGCTACAATGAGCAGTTCTTC. As protein: CASSLQAGGYNEQFF. The whole variable domain, remainder taken from reference TRBV11-2 and TRBJ2-1, is EAGVAQSPRYKIIEKRQSVAFWCNPISGHATLYWYQQILGQGPKLLIQFQNNGVVDDSQLPKDRFSAERLKGVDSTLKIQPAKLEDSAVYLCASSLQAGGYNEQFFGPGTRLTVL.

Regarding this clone: This same CDR3 is encoded by further DNA sequences in the sample. The chain joins TRBV10-3 to TRBJ1-2; 7 nucleotides line up with TRBD1. The CDR3 is made up of 13 amino acids. Trimming at V came to 6 bases and at J to 2 bases, leaving 3 bases not matched to a gene. Per germline, CDR1 ENHRY and CDR2 SYGVKD. This chain's CDR3 is CAISLQGNYGYTF. CDR3 bases: TGTGCCATCAGCTTACAGGGGAACTATGGCTACACCTTC.

This chain connects TRBV7-9 to TRBJ2-5; TRBD2 matches 10 bases. With 6 bases clipped from V and 1 base from J, the junction kept 2 bases outside the gene matches. The V gene's germline CDR1 is SEHNR and CDR2 FQNEAQ (reference sequence). The CDR3 is 14 amino acids. CDR3 protein: CASRRTSGQETQYF. For the CDR3, the DNA is TGTGCCAGCAGACGGACTAGCGGCCAAGAGACCCAGTACTTC.

V usage is TRBV20-1 and J usage is TRBJ2-1; possible D gene TRBD1, 6 bases. V lost 4 bases and J lost 9, with 10 bases in between. CDR3 size: 11 residues. The germline gives CDR1 DFQATT, CDR2 SNEGSKA (reference sequence). DNA of the CDR3: TGCAGTGCTACAGGGGTGGGTGAGCAGTTCTTC. Translation gives CSATGVGEQFF.

This chain links TRBV13 with TRBJ2-1, with a weak D call TRBD1 (5 bases). Trimming cost V 2 bases and J 6 bases, with 8 bases left between them. This CDR3 spans 13 amino acids. The V gene's germline CDR1 is PRHDT and CDR2 FYEKMQ (reference sequence). CDR3 sequence: CASSLNRLNEQFF. The CDR3 DNA reads as TGTGCCAGCAGCTTAAACAGGCTCAATGAGCAGTTCTTC.

The chain couples TRBV6-1 to TRBJ2-3; tentatively, D is TRBD1 (6 bases). Germline lookup yields CDR1 MNHNS and CDR2 SASEGT. This CDR3 spans 16 amino acids. The V and J ends lost 1 base and 5 bases respectively, with 16 bases between them. CDR3 nucleotide sequence: TGTGCCAGCAGTGAAGTAACCAGGGGTATTGAAGATACGCAGTATTTT. Protein sequence: CASSEVTRGIEDTQYF.

This chain joins TRBV11-2 and TRBJ2-5; 8 bases are a match to TRBD2. This CDR3 contains 14 residues. Germline V CDR1 and CDR2: SGHAT, FQNNGV. The ends lost 3 bases at V and 4 bases at J; junction bases unmatched: 4. The CDR3 protein is CASSFRGGGETQYF. CDR3 DNA sequence: TGTGCCAGCAGCTTCCGGGGGGGCGGAGAGACCCAGTACTTC.

This chain joins TRBV20-1 and TRBJ2-5; no clear D gene. The CDR3 runs 9 residues. The germline V gene has CDR1 DFQATT and CDR2 SNEGSKA (reference sequence). V was shortened by 5 bases and J by 5 bases, with 3 bases between the two germline ends. The CDR3: CSASETQYF. The DNA of the CDR3 is TGCAGTGCTTCTGAGACCCAGTACTTC.

This rearrangement joins TRBV9 to TRBJ1-2; TRBD1 aligns across 8 bases. The germline CDR1 and CDR2 sequences are SGDLS and YYNGEE. The trim removed 3 bases at V and 6 bases at J, leaving 10 bases unmatched. This CDR3 spans 15 amino acids. The CDR3 sequence: CASSAPRGRGDGYTF. The CDR3 nucleotides read TGTGCCAGCAGCGCCCCCAGGGGGCGAGGCGATGGCTACACCTTC.

V is TRBV6-1 and J is TRBJ1-4; D gene unclear. Trimming shortened V by 3 bases and J by 6 bases, and 8 bases separated the two germline ends. The CDR3 has 13 residues. CDR1 is MNHNS, CDR2 SASEGT, per germline. The CDR3 sequence is CASSDEFHEKLFF. The CDR3 DNA follows: TGTGCCAGCAGTGATGAGTTCCATGAAAAACTGTTTTTT.

This clone was observed a single time. This chain joins TRBV28 and TRBJ1-5; 11 nucleotides match TRBD1. J lost 7 bases, V lost 3 bases, and 8 bases had no gene match. Germline V gene lookup returns CDR1 MDHEN and CDR2 SYDVKM. This CDR3 contains 16 residues. This chain's CDR3 is CASSFLGQGAGQPQHF. CDR3 nucleotides: TGTGCCAGCAGTTTCCTAGGACAGGGGGCAGGACAGCCCCAGCATTTT.